Included here is one TCR beta chain sequence, with context. The sample belongs to a study of blood T cell repertoires in COVID-19. Study-wide context: COVID-19 samples, acute and convalescent, were from the United States, Italy and Spain. Sample material is recorded as cDNA or gDNA derived from T cells, B-cell-depleted T cells, or PBMCs.

The junction had 8 bases not matched to a gene; V was cut back by 1 base and J by 7 bases. Germline V gene sequence: CDR1 KGHDR, CDR2 SFDVKD. This CDR3 region has 16 residues. In the original workflow: Cell counts per sample came from amplifying reference gene primers. The data were produced by immunoSEQ multiplex PCR, yet TCRdb's version contains in-frame clones alone and is incomplete. V and J calls and clone size are as listed in that table; D and trimming were resolved from the DNA. The sample holds around 300,000 clones, around 90% seen once. The chain combines TRBV24-1 with TRBJ2-1, with TRBD2 matching over 8 bases. This clonotype was sampled from a man aged 18 to 29 with active or convalescent COVID-19. Sequencing input: peripheral blood. In DNA form, the CDR3 reads TGTGCCACCAGTGATTTAGGAAGCGGGAGCAGGAATGAGCAGTTCTTC. Its protein product is CATSDLGSGSRNEQFF.